These T cell receptor beta chains were read from a single sample in a study of shared clonotypes between healthy human individuals. Assay used: immunoSEQ multiplex PCR; TCRdb lists only in-frame clones, some missing. The repertoire holds approximately 2.5 million clones, with approximately 94% as singletons. Sample: naive CD4+ T cells from PBMCs. These receptors all come from a man between 18 and 29 years old in good health. Some clones in this sample may be carry-over from other donors' samples. Each CDR3 is given with its conserved first and last residue. The D gene is left open where the match is weak. Expanded clones are given a class, and other clones once, few, many or no size at all.

clone_size | j_call | v_call | d_call | cdr3_aa | cdr3_nt
once | TRBJ2-1 | TRBV7-9 | TRBD1 | CASSFSGGGTYNEQFF | TGTGCCAGCAGCTTTTCAGGGGGCGGGACCTACAATGAGCAGTTCTTC
- | TRBJ2-1 | TRBV6-5 | TRBD2 | CASSSGLAGGLEQFF | TGTGCCAGCAGTTCAGGACTAGCGGGAGGTCTTGAGCAGTTCTTC
- | TRBJ2-7 | TRBV6-5 | TRBD2 | CASSYGLAGVYEQYF | TGTGCCAGCAGTTACGGACTAGCGGGAGTATACGAGCAGTACTTC
- | TRBJ2-5 | TRBV15 | - | CATSSYYRASGETQYF | TGTGCCACCAGCAGCTACTACAGGGCCAGCGGGGAGACCCAGTACTTC
- | TRBJ2-7 | TRBV10-3 | TRBD1 | CAISRDRTGAYEQYF | TGTGCCATCAGCCGCGACAGGACAGGGGCCTACGAGCAGTACTTC
- | TRBJ2-5 | TRBV5-1 | TRBD1 | CASSLRGTGYQETQYF | TGCGCCAGCAGCCTTCGCGGGACAGGGTACCAAGAGACCCAGTACTTC
- | TRBJ2-7 | TRBV7-6 | TRBD2 | CASSPLAGGQYEQYF | TGTGCCAGCAGCCCTCTAGCGGGAGGCCAATACGAGCAGTACTTC
- | TRBJ1-2 | TRBV28 | - | CASRRGARYYGYTF | TGTGCCAGCCGACGGGGCGCAAGATATTATGGCTACACCTTC
few | TRBJ1-1 | TRBV6-1 | TRBD1 | CASRNRGYTEAFF | TGTGCCAGTAGAAACAGGGGGTACACTGAAGCTTTCTTT
- | TRBJ2-7 | TRBV15 | - | CATSTRDSSYEQYF | TGTGCCACCAGCACACGAGACAGTTCCTACGAGCAGTACTTC
- | TRBJ2-5 | TRBV10-3 | - | CAISPGTQETQYF | TGTGCCATCAGCCCCGGGACACAAGAGACCCAGTACTTC
- | TRBJ1-2 | TRBV2 | - | CASTEGSISHGYTF | TGTGCCAGCACCGAGGGGTCCATCTCCCATGGCTACACCTTC
- | TRBJ2-1 | TRBV6-5 | TRBD2 | CASSYRGSGSGNEQFF | TGTGCCAGCAGTTACCGCGGTAGCGGGAGCGGGAATGAGCAGTTCTTC
- | TRBJ1-2 | TRBV9 | TRBD1 | CASSGGQLPYGYTF | TGTGCCAGCAGCGGGGGACAGCTACCTTATGGCTACACCTTC
- | TRBJ2-5 | TRBV9 | TRBD2 | CASSASGSIETQYF | TGTGCCAGCAGCGCTAGCGGGAGTATCGAGACCCAGTACTTC
once | TRBJ1-1 | TRBV19 | - | CASSIMLDTVNTEAFF | TGTGCCAGTAGTATTATGCTCGACACCGTGAACACTGAAGCTTTCTTT
few | TRBJ1-5 | TRBV7-9 | TRBD1 | CASSQGTGQSNQPQHF | TGTGCCAGCAGCCAAGGGACAGGGCAGAGCAATCAGCCCCAGCATTTT
- | TRBJ2-1 | TRBV14 | TRBD2 | CASSQALGGKRTAYNEQFF | TGTGCCAGCAGCCAAGCCTTGGGGGGGAAGCGGACGGCCTACAATGAGCAGTTCTTC
- | TRBJ2-3 | TRBV4-1 | - | CASSQERDGADTQYF | TGCGCCAGCAGCCAAGAGCGGGACGGAGCAGATACGCAGTATTTT
- | TRBJ2-1 | TRBV2 | TRBD2 | CASKGGLAGVREQFF | TGTGCCAGCAAGGGGGGACTAGCGGGAGTTCGGGAGCAGTTCTTC
once | TRBJ2-1 | TRBV29-1 | - | CSVAADEQFF | TGCAGCGTTGCGGCGGATGAGCAGTTCTTC
few | TRBJ2-5 | TRBV5-1 | - | CASSPDQETQYF | TGCGCCAGCAGCCCGGACCAAGAGACCCAGTACTTC
- | TRBJ2-6 | TRBV28 | - | CASSSISKTLRSGANVLTF | TGTGCCAGCAGTTCCATATCAAAAACACTCCGCTCTGGGGCCAACGTCCTGACTTTC
- | TRBJ2-7 | TRBV5-1 | - | CASSLASGAYEQYF | TGCGCCAGCAGTTTGGCGTCCGGGGCGTACGAGCAGTACTTC
- | TRBJ2-1 | TRBV7-3 | - | CASSLRAGQQGGINEQFF | TGTGCCAGCAGCTTAAGGGCCGGGCAACAGGGAGGCATTAATGAGCAGTTCTTC
once | TRBJ2-2 | TRBV28 | - | CASSLGQVLNTGELFF | TGTGCCAGCAGTTTGGGGCAGGTCCTGAACACCGGGGAGCTGTTTTTT
- | TRBJ2-7 | TRBV4-1 | TRBD2 | CASSQPSSGSFYEQYF | TGCGCCAGCAGCCAGCCCTCTAGCGGGAGTTTCTACGAGCAGTACTTC
- | TRBJ2-3 | TRBV5-5 | - | CASSFERRADTQYF | TGTGCCAGCAGCTTCGAGAGAAGGGCAGATACGCAGTATTTT
- | TRBJ2-7 | TRBV5-1 | - | CASSLRINSYEQYF | TGCGCCAGCAGCTTGCGGATCAATTCCTACGAGCAGTACTTC
- | TRBJ2-3 | TRBV28 | - | CASSTGQWGADTQYF | TGTGCCAGCAGTACGGGACAGTGGGGGGCAGATACGCAGTATTTT
- | TRBJ2-2 | TRBV27 | - | CASSFRWVTGELFF | TGTGCCAGCAGTTTCAGATGGGTGACCGGGGAGCTGTTTTTT